This T cell receptor beta chain was captured by sequencing in a study of T cell responses to AZD1222 COVID-19 vaccine (TCRdb year 2021). Regarding the research as a whole: AZD1222 recipients with second doses at about 4 weeks or about 12 weeks were pooled, because spike-specific TCR depth and breadth did not differ between schedules. TCR sequencing was performed for 230 to 250 trial participants, of whom about 200 were given two doses of AZD1222 and around 25 were given two doses of MenACWY control vaccine. Enrollment into the trials was organized by age into subgroups of 18-55, 56-69 and 70-plus years, and those subgroups contained approximately 160, 26 and 62 TCR-sequenced participants, respectively. Paper-wide results and their limitations: Participants were mostly white British and included more females than males, and it was suggested by the authors that clonal diversity may have been underestimated. CD4 TCRs associated with the vaccine covered the entire spike protein, and the dominant responses were in regions 160-218 and 743-854. In the small 56-69-year group, the increase in depth fell short of significance, most likely because of low power. Because no day 14 peak-response samples were available, the repertoires could be characterized only after the peak T cell response. After two AZD1222 doses, spike-specific TCR breadth and depth were significantly higher than at day 0 and than in MenACWY recipients. Conclusions about previously exposed vaccinees are limited, since just a handful of AZD1222 recipients were seropositive for SARS-CoV-2 at baseline. Epitopes outside the regions mutated in the B.1.351 and B.1.1.7 variants were reportedly recognized by nearly half of the unique spike-specific TCRs.

The sample's time point label, decoded: baseline before first vaccination. Samples from vaccinated people were obtained from the UK trials COV001 and COV002, which included a single-blind randomized controlled phase 2/3 trial of AZD1222 (ChAdOx1 nCoV-19) in healthy adults. Trial participant PBMC samples were collected at day 0 and day 28 after the second dose for TCRbeta chain sequencing. The CDR3 regions of human TCRbeta chains were subjected to immunosequencing. The authors' analysis ran thus. TCRs in the repertoires were compared against a reference library of SARS-CoV-2-specific TCRs that had been generated with the MIRA antigen-specificity platform. Breadth meant the fraction of unique TCRs that were SARS-CoV-2-associated, whereas depth meant the fraction of total T cells that were SARS-CoV-2-associated. Using the MIRA data, every spike-specific TCR was mapped to the spike region that the TCR reacted to and assigned to either a CD4 or a CD8 class. Log10-transformed breadth and depth values were compared by one-way ANOVA with Sidak's multiple comparisons tests. TCRdb took this table from immuneACCESS and kept in-frame rearrangements with V and J called. Such tables lack part of the clones; where checked against another copy, unresolved V genes explain under half of the gap, and the rest is unexplained. V and J calls and clone size come straight from that table; D and trimming were deduced from the DNA. The sample table records about 120,000 clones; about 87% of these occur just once. The ten largest clones represent about 1.6% of the sample.

With regard to this clone: There is no known antigen for this receptor. Base qualities are not provided; no much larger clone lies one nucleotide away.

The CDR3 starts with the cysteine, ends with the phenylalanine, and has 13 residues. Of all the DNA, just the CDR3 is kept, 39 bases in frame from base 1. The germline V gene yields ENHRY for CDR1 and SYGVKD for CDR2. V was cut back by 5 bases and J by 1 base, leaving a gap of 8 bases between them. The V gene is TRBV10-3 and the J gene is TRBJ1-1; possibly the D gene is TRBD1, per 6 matching bases. This sample comprised peripheral blood, obtained on day 0 of AZD1222 vaccination. The receptor was isolated from an adult in good health. The DNA sequence reads TGTGCCATCAGTACGACAGGGAACACTGAAGCTTTCTTT. It encodes CAISTTGNTEAFF.